This T cell receptor beta chain was sequenced for a study of OX40 agonist ivuxolimab in advanced cancers. Study-wide context: The costimulatory receptor OX40 (CD134) was targeted by ivuxolimab, a fully human IgG2 agonistic monoclonal antibody. The dose-escalation cohort was about 87% male with a mean age of approximately 59 years, ranging from roughly 23 to 90. Intravenous ivuxolimab was administered to patients every 2 weeks at six dose levels: 0.01, 0.1, 0.3, 1.5, 3 and 10 mg/kg. The paper covers the monotherapy dose-escalation part of the phase I ivuxolimab trial, which included N of about 50 patients. Partial responses occurred in three dose-escalation patients: two with cutaneous melanoma and one with hepatocellular carcinoma. Of the approximately 50 dose-escalation patients, hepatocellular carcinoma was present in approximately 20, melanoma in approximately 15, renal cell carcinoma in 9 and head and neck cancer in 9. Prior anti-PD-1, anti-PD-L1 or anti-CTLA-4 therapy was permitted, and checkpoint inhibitors had been received by around 39% of dose-escalation patients. The purpose of peripheral TCRbeta sequencing was to test whether ivuxolimab changed TCR sequence diversity and led to clonal T-cell expansion. Overall study outcomes, separate from this receptor: Which antigens the clonally expanded peripheral T cells were specific for was not determined. After ivuxolimab, more expanded clones were found on average in CD8+ T cells than in CD4+ T cells. In the 0.1-3.0 mg/kg groups, partial responders were among the patients with the lowest normalized peripheral clonal expansion, particularly in CD8+ T cells. Low levels of normalized T-cell clonal expansion were also seen in some nonresponding patients. At doses of 0.1 to 3.0 mg/kg, clonal expansion of both CD4+ and CD8+ blood T cells was observed from baseline to week 6.

To note about this clone: It lacks a known antigen. There are no base qualities to consult, and no much larger clone falls within one base.

To sequence the TCRbeta CDR3 region, genomic DNA was isolated from the sorted cells. TCRbeta CDR3 regions were sequenced using the immunoSEQ Assay. The table comes from immuneACCESS by way of TCRdb, which keeps in-frame sequences with V and J called. Part of the clones is missing from these tables; in studies checked, under half for an unresolved V gene and the rest for unknown reasons. This sample is represented by roughly 67,000 clones; 80% to 95% of them were singletons. The ten largest clones represent roughly 12% of the sample. The trial excluded patients who had a history of autoimmune disease or were on systemic immunosuppression. Peripheral blood for TCR sequencing was collected from all dose cohorts at baseline, on cycle 4 day 1, and on cycle 7 day 1. Samples were obtained from an open-label, multicenter, first-in-human phase I dose-escalation trial of ivuxolimab. Adults with locally advanced or metastatic head and neck squamous cell, hepatocellular, melanoma or renal cell carcinoma were enrolled in the trial. Before TCR sequencing, CD4+ T cells and CD8+ T cells from peripheral blood were sorted into separate populations.

Trimming accounts for 10 bases at V and 2 bases at J, while the number of junction bases matched to no gene is 13. Its CDR3 holds 16 amino acids, cysteine through phenylalanine. Only the CDR3 portion is preserved as DNA: 48 bases, with reading frame beginning at the first base. CDR1 is given as SGHRS and CDR2 as YFSETQ, both from the germline V gene. Material: CD4+ or CD8+ T cells sorted from blood, obtained in a trial of the OX40 agonist ivuxolimab. The chain links TRBV5-1 with TRBJ2-3; 10 nucleotides in the junction match TRBD2. The TCR comes from an adult with an advanced solid tumor such as melanoma, head and neck, liver or kidney cancer. The CDR3 region reads CAGAPLAGGNTDTQYF. The nucleotide sequence is TGCGCCGGAGCCCCCTTAGCGGGGGGAAACACAGATACGCAGTATTTT.